A single T cell receptor (beta chain) is shown here with its context. The data originate from a study of blood T cell repertoires in COVID-19. Data came from immunoSEQ multiplex PCR; TCRdb stores just in-frame clones and leaves some out. The data show roughly 270,000 clones, around 85% seen once. CDR1 LNHDA and CDR2 SQIVND come from the germline V gene (reference sequence). This CDR3 has 14 residues. Trimming left V 10 bases short and J 3 bases short, with 16 bases between. The sequenced material came from PBMCs or T cells enriched from blood (not recorded which). The chain uses TRBV19 and TRBJ1-5; D possibly corresponds to TRBD1 (5 bases). This TCR was recovered from a woman in her forties or fifties who had recovered from COVID-19. Here the CDR3 DNA reads TGTGCCACCGATTGGGGGGGAACCAATCAGCCCCAGCATTTT. Its protein is CATDWGGTNQPQHF.